Listed below are T cell receptor beta chains from one sample, sequenced in a study of siplizumab effects on memory and regulatory T cells. The table came from immunoSEQ multiplex PCR; TCRdb's copy has only in-frame clones and leaves some out. Here the sample spans about 120,000 clones, approximately 94% being singletons. Sequences were obtained from non-Treg CD4+ T cells sorted from blood. The receptors were gathered from a human donor in good health. Each CDR3 is given with its conserved first and last residue. A D gene is named only where the DNA matches it firmly. The size of a clone is reported for some rows only, either as once, few or many, or as a class for expanded clones.

cdr3_nt,cdr3_aa,cdr3_length,j_call,v_call,clone_size,d_call
TGTGCCAGAAAGGTTGGTGGCAATGAGCAGTTCTTC,CARKVGGNEQFF,12,TRBJ2-1,TRBV2,NA,NA
TGTGCCATCAGTGCCCCAACCGGGACAGGGTCCTACGAGCAGTACTTC,CAISAPTGTGSYEQYF,16,TRBJ2-7,TRBV10-3,NA,TRBD1
TGTGCCAGCAGCGCTCAGGGGGGAAGCCCTTACCAAGAGACCCAGTACTTC,CASSAQGGSPYQETQYF,17,TRBJ2-5,TRBV9,NA,NA
TGTGCTAGTGGTTTTCAGGAAAACACTGAAGCTTTCTTT,CASGFQENTEAFF,13,TRBJ1-1,TRBV12-5,few,NA
TGTGCCAGCAGCGCAGGACGGCGCCAAGAGACCCAGTACTTC,CASSAGRRQETQYF,14,TRBJ2-5,TRBV2,NA,NA
TGTGCCAGCAGCACCGGGAGCCTCTCCTACAATGAGCAGTTCTTC,CASSTGSLSYNEQFF,15,TRBJ2-1,TRBV11-2,NA,NA
TGTGCCAGTAGTACGGGCGTCAGGGTAGTCGGGGAGCTGTTTTTT,CASSTGVRVVGELFF,15,TRBJ2-2,TRBV19,NA,NA
TGTGCCAGTAGTGAGGGGGGGACCTACGAGCAGTACTTC,CASSEGGTYEQYF,13,TRBJ2-7,TRBV19,NA,NA
TGTGCCAGCAGTTTAGACAGGGGATTCAATCAGCCCCAGCATTTT,CASSLDRGFNQPQHF,15,TRBJ1-5,TRBV27,NA,TRBD1
TGTGCCAGCAGCGCGGGGACTAGCGGTTACGAGCAGTACTTC,CASSAGTSGYEQYF,14,TRBJ2-7,TRBV9,NA,TRBD2
TGTGCCTGGAGTGGAACTAGCGACCAAGAGACCCAGTACTTC,CAWSGTSDQETQYF,14,TRBJ2-5,TRBV30,NA,TRBD2
TGTGCCAGCAGTCCAGTCGGGGGGCGGGGCAATGAGCAGTTCTTC,CASSPVGGRGNEQFF,15,TRBJ2-1,TRBV11-2,NA,NA
TGTGCCAGCAGTACGGGACAGGGGACAGGCGAGCAGTACTTC,CASSTGQGTGEQYF,14,TRBJ2-7,TRBV6-5,NA,TRBD1
TGTGCCAGCAGCTCCTGGGGGACACATGGCTACACCTTC,CASSSWGTHGYTF,13,TRBJ1-2,TRBV5-4,NA,NA
TGCAGCGTTCCGATGGGGGCCTCTGGAAACACCATATATTTT,CSVPMGASGNTIYF,14,TRBJ1-3,TRBV29-1,NA,NA
TGTGCCAGCAGCCCTAGAACTGAAGCTTTCTTT,CASSPRTEAFF,11,TRBJ1-1,TRBV2,once,NA
TGTGCCAGCTCACCACCCCCCAGAAGCCAAGAGACCCAGTACTTC,CASSPPPRSQETQYF,15,TRBJ2-5,TRBV18,once,NA
TGTGCCTGGTCCAGGGCCCTACCGGGGAGGATGGTGAACACTGAAGCTTTCTTT,CAWSRALPGRMVNTEAFF,18,TRBJ1-1,TRBV30,few,NA
TGTGCCAGCACCCGGAACGGGGGGAACACTGAAGCTTTCTTT,CASTRNGGNTEAFF,14,TRBJ1-1,TRBV7-2,NA,NA
TGTGCCAGCAGCCCCTCCGGGCTTTCAGATACGCAGTATTTT,CASSPSGLSDTQYF,14,TRBJ2-3,TRBV11-2,NA,NA
TGCGCCAGCAGCTTGCATTCGAGGGACGAGCAGTACTTC,CASSLHSRDEQYF,13,TRBJ2-7,TRBV5-1,NA,NA
TGTGCCAGCAGTGAATGGCAGACTGGAAACACCATATATTTT,CASSEWQTGNTIYF,14,TRBJ1-3,TRBV25-1,NA,NA
TGTGCCAGCAGCCCCTCCGGGGCACGTTACGAGCAGTACTTC,CASSPSGARYEQYF,14,TRBJ2-7,TRBV7-3,once,NA
TGTGCCAGTAGTATAGGGGCCCAAGAGACCCAGTACTTC,CASSIGAQETQYF,13,TRBJ2-5,TRBV19,NA,NA
TGTGCCAGCAGCGTAGGGGGGAATTCCTACAATGAGCAGTTCTTC,CASSVGGNSYNEQFF,15,TRBJ2-1,TRBV9,NA,NA
TGTGCCAGCAGCTTACCGGACCGTCGAGAAAAACTGTTTTTT,CASSLPDRREKLFF,14,TRBJ1-4,TRBV7-9,few,NA
TGTGCCAGCAGTTACTCTGACGCAGGTCGAAACACCATATATTTT,CASSYSDAGRNTIYF,15,TRBJ1-3,TRBV6-5,NA,NA
TGTGCCAGCACCGGGCGGCAGGGTTACGGCTACACCTTC,CASTGRQGYGYTF,13,TRBJ1-2,TRBV2,NA,NA
TGTGCCAGCAGTCGGGACAGGGCGCCGTCACCTCTTAATGAAAAACTGTTTTTT,CASSRDRAPSPLNEKLFF,18,TRBJ1-4,TRBV27,NA,TRBD1
TGTGCCACCAGCAGAGAGTCTGGGGCCAACGTCCTGACTTTC,CATSRESGANVLTF,14,TRBJ2-6,TRBV15,NA,NA
TGCAGTGCTAGCCATTCAGATACGCAGTATTTT,CSASHSDTQYF,11,TRBJ2-3,TRBV20-1,NA,NA
TGTGCCAGCAGTAAACGACAGTCTTCGGAGACCCAGTACTTC,CASSKRQSSETQYF,14,TRBJ2-5,TRBV27,NA,NA
TGTGCCAGCAGTGAGCCGGGACTAGCCCATGAGCAGTTCTTC,CASSEPGLAHEQFF,14,TRBJ2-1,TRBV6-4,NA,TRBD2
TGTGCCAGCAGTTTCCTGGCCCTGAGGCCCGGGGAGCTGTTTTTT,CASSFLALRPGELFF,15,TRBJ2-2,TRBV27,once,NA
TGCGCCAGCAGCTCCCAGGGACAGGGGTGGCAAGAGACCCAGTACTTC,CASSSQGQGWQETQYF,16,TRBJ2-5,TRBV5-1,NA,TRBD1
TGTGCCAGCAGCCAAGGGTTCCGGGGCAATGAGCAGTTCTTC,CASSQGFRGNEQFF,14,TRBJ2-1,TRBV4-2,NA,NA
TGTGCCAGCAGACCAGGGGGCAATCAGCCCCAGCATTTT,CASRPGGNQPQHF,13,TRBJ1-5,TRBV6-5,NA,NA
TGTGCCAGCAGCACATCGGGGGTTCGGAATGAGCAGTTCTTC,CASSTSGVRNEQFF,14,TRBJ2-1,TRBV21-1,once,NA